The 28 T cell receptor beta chains given below trace back to one sample, sequenced in a study of beta chain features in type 1 diabetes. The entirety of the isolated RNA underwent reverse transcription, so expressed TCRB transcripts were sequenced. Sequenced by immunoSEQ multiplex PCR; TCRdb stores in-frame clones only, minus some. Of 350,000 to 450,000 clones listed, around 13% were seen once; the top ten hold 0.035% to 0.04%. The sample taken for sequencing was naive CD4+ T cells from blood. These receptors were collected from a man aged 25-45 years in good health.

The chain is built from TRBV29-1 and TRBJ1-2; D ambiguous. From germline, CDR1 is SQVTM and CDR2 ANQGSEA. V was trimmed by 6 bases and J by 8 bases, leaving 13 bases between them. The CDR3 covers 11 residues. The CDR3 nucleotides read TGCAGCGTAAAGACATCCCGGGGCTACACCTTC. It codes for CSVKTSRGYTF. Full variable domain (missing parts from reference TRBV29-1 and TRBJ1-2): SAVISQKPSRDICQRGTSLTIQCQVDSQVTMMFWYRQQPGQSLTLIATANQGSEATYESGFVIDKFPISRPNLTFSTLTVSNMSPEDSSIYLCSVKTSRGYTFGSGTRLTVV.

In its sample, this clone was seen a few times. The chain combines TRBV7-2 with TRBJ2-3; perhaps TRBD1 as D (6 bases). Germline CDR1 SGHTA, CDR2 FQGNSA. The CDR3 has 16 amino acids. Trimming cost V 6 bases and J 2 bases, with 18 bases left between them. The CDR3 reads CASSMTGPSDTDTQYF. CDR3 nucleotide sequence: TGTGCCAGCAGTATGACAGGCCCCTCGGACACAGATACGCAGTATTTT.

This clone has just a few counts. The chain uses TRBV2 and TRBJ1-1; no clear D gene. This CDR3 is built from 13 residues. The V end was cut by 6 bases, the J end by 1 base, with 9 bases between. Germline CDR1 and CDR2: SNHLY and FYNNEI. The CDR3 reads CASRVDGNTEAFF. CDR3 in DNA: TGTGCCAGCAGAGTGGACGGGAACACTGAAGCTTTCTTT.

The chain recombines TRBV5-4 with TRBJ2-3; 7 positions agree with TRBD2. Germline V gene lookup returns CDR1 SGHNT and CDR2 YYREEE (reference sequence). Germline trimming cut 0 bases from V and 3 bases from J; bases unmatched to any gene: 10. This CDR3 contains 17 residues. For the CDR3, the DNA is TGTGCCAGCAGCTTGGGGGGCGTAGCGGGTATGACAGATACGCAGTATTTT. Translated, it gives CASSLGGVAGMTDTQYF.

The chain uses TRBV4-3 and TRBJ2-1; TRBD1 matches 8 bases. This CDR3 contains 16 residues. The trim removed 4 bases at V and 10 bases at J, leaving 15 bases unmatched. In germline, CDR1 is LGHNA, CDR2 YSLEER. The CDR3 DNA reads as TGCGCCAGCAGCCCGTTCGGACAGGGACGGGGCATCGAGCAGTTCTTC. This encodes CASSPFGQGRGIEQFF.

The sample holds a few counts of this clone. This chain links TRBV21-1 with TRBJ2-1; no DNA check was done on the table's D call, TRBD2. TRBV21-1 is recorded as a pseudogene. There are 18 residues in the CDR3. The CDR3 bases are TGTGCCAGCAGCAAAGATATACTAGCGTTTCCCTCCTACAATGAGCAGTTCTTC. Translation: CASSKDILAFPSYNEQFF.

The J gene is TRBJ2-5, the V gene TRBV5-1; D not certain. The CDR3 consists of 12 residues. Per germline, CDR1 SGHRS and CDR2 YFSETQ. V was pared by 3 bases and J by 5 bases, with 8 bases between. The CDR3 spells CASSYTLETQYF. The DNA for the CDR3 is TGCGCCAGCAGCTATACCCTGGAGACCCAGTACTTC.

This sequence joins TRBV7-2 and TRBJ2-2, with TRBD1 matching 10 bases. V lost 6 bases to trimming and J lost 7 bases; unmatched junction nucleotides: 8. CDR3 size: 15 residues. CDR1 is SGHTA and CDR2 is FQGNSA in the germline V gene. The CDR3 coding sequence is TGTGCCAGCAGGGCCGGGACAGGGGAAGGCGGGGAGCTGTTTTTT. Translated, it gives CASRAGTGEGGELFF.

As regards this clone: In the same sample, other DNA sequences code for this CDR3. The chain has TRBV7-9 and TRBJ2-5; D not resolved. Germline loops: CDR1 SEHNR, CDR2 FQNEAQ (reference sequence). The CDR3 runs to 12 residues. V was pared by 0 bases and J by 3 bases, with 2 bases between. Written as DNA, the CDR3 is TGTGCCAGCAGCTTAGCCAAAGAGACCCAGTACTTC. Protein sequence: CASSLAKETQYF.

This clone appeared a single time. The rearrangement uses TRBV7-6 and TRBJ1-3; 8 bases are a match to TRBD1. Trimming cost V 3 bases and J 2 bases; bases outside gene matches: 6. The CDR3 spans 16 residues. Germline CDR1 reads SGHVS; CDR2 reads FNYEAQ. The CDR3 coding sequence is TGTGCCAGCAGCTTCGGACAGGGAGCGACTGGAAACACCATATATTTT. Protein: CASSFGQGATGNTIYF.

The genes are TRBV5-8 and TRBJ2-5, with D uncertain. The CDR3 has 14 residues. Trimming left V 1 base short and J 9 bases short, with 16 bases between. Germline V lookup: CDR1 SGHTS, CDR2 YDEGEE. The CDR3 spells CASSLLGWSSSQYF. CDR3 sequence (DNA): TGTGCCAGCAGCTTGCTAGGCTGGTCCAGCTCCCAGTACTTC.

This clone was observed a handful of times. This specimen includes other DNA sequences encoding the same CDR3. CDR3 residues: CASGLVRETQYF. The DNA of the CDR3 is TGTGCTAGTGGTTTGGTGCGAGAGACCCAGTACTTC. The gene calls are TRBV12-5 and TRBJ2-5; no reliable D call. Germline V gene data show CDR1 as LGHNT and CDR2 as FRNRAP. The CDR3 extends over 12 amino acids. With 0 bases removed from V and 4 bases from J, the gap between germline ends came to 3 bases.

The gene calls are TRBV7-3 and TRBJ2-1; no definite D call. Germline CDR1 SGHTA, CDR2 FQGTGA. The CDR3 has 14 amino acids. The ends were cut back, 2 bases at V and 9 bases at J, with 14 bases in the middle. CDR3 DNA sequence: TGTGCCAGCAGCTTACAACCCACGGTCAGTGAGCAGTTCTTC. It encodes CASSLQPTVSEQFF.

This clone showed up just a few times. V and J are TRBV10-3 and TRBJ2-7, with TRBD1 identical over 7 bases. J was trimmed by 3 bases and V by 7 bases; bases with no gene match: 6. Per germline, CDR1 ENHRY and CDR2 SYGVKD. The CDR3 has 13 amino acids. The CDR3 DNA is TGTGCCATCATTGGGCAGGGGGACTACGAGCAGTACGTC. Translated: CAIIGQGDYEQYV.

This chain uses TRBV27 with TRBJ1-2; D possibly corresponds to TRBD1 (6 bases). V was pared by 2 bases and J by 2 bases, with 12 bases between. The CDR3 length is 15 residues. The germline gives CDR1 MNHEY, CDR2 SMNVEV (reference sequence). CDR3 coding DNA: TGTGCCAGCAGTTTAAGGACAGCCCCAAACTATGGCTACACCTTC. The encoded protein is CASSLRTAPNYGYTF.

V and J are TRBV7-2 and TRBJ2-5, with D perhaps being TRBD1 or TRBD2 (5 bases each). The CDR3 is 14 amino acids. Germline V CDR1 and CDR2: SGHTA, FQGNSA. Trimming took off 6 bases at V and 4 bases at J, with 15 bases between the two ends. The CDR3 nucleotides read TGTGCCAGCAGTCGGGACGGACGAAGAGAGACCCAGTACTTC. It codes for CASSRDGRRETQYF.

J is TRBJ1-1 and V is TRBV18, with unresolved D. This CDR3 has 13 amino acids. Trimming removed 3 bases at V and 7 bases at J, with 12 bases between. CDR1 and CDR2 (germline): KGHSH, LQKENI. CDR3 DNA sequence: TGTGCCAGCTCACCTGTCGGCGCTGGTGAAGCTTTCTTT. Its protein is CASSPVGAGEAFF.

The chain is built from TRBV25-1 and TRBJ1-1, with no clear D. Trimming left V 2 bases short and J 7 bases short, with 8 bases between. The germline CDR1 and CDR2 sequences are MGHDK and SYGVNS. The CDR3 spans 12 residues. As DNA, the CDR3 is TGTGCCAGCAGTGAAGTGTACGGTGAAGCTTTCTTT. Translated, it gives CASSEVYGEAFF.

The rearrangement joins TRBV5-4 to TRBJ2-5; 7 positions agree with TRBD2. In germline, CDR1 is SGHNT, CDR2 YYREEE (reference sequence). V lost 5 bases and J lost 1; bases outside the gene matches: 8. The CDR3 runs to 15 residues. The CDR3 is CASSHGGVSQETQYF. CDR3 DNA sequence: TGTGCCAGCAGTCATGGGGGGGTTAGCCAAGAGACCCAGTACTTC.

This rearrangement joins TRBV18 to TRBJ2-1, with 8 nucleotides matching TRBD2. CDR1 and CDR2 from the germline V gene are KGHSH and LQKENI. V was clipped by 2 bases and J by 5 bases; unmatched bases: 8. This CDR3 has 16 residues. This chain's CDR3 is CASSPYGAGADNEQFF. The CDR3 DNA sequence: TGTGCCAGCTCACCATATGGAGCGGGAGCCGACAATGAGCAGTTCTTC.

The chain has TRBV15 and TRBJ2-4; 8 bases fit TRBD1. Trimming at V came to 3 bases and at J to 0 bases, leaving 10 bases not matched to a gene. CDR1 is LNHNV, CDR2 YYDKDF, per germline (reference sequence). The CDR3 is made up of 18 amino acids. The CDR3 reads CATSSEGQAVLAKNIQYF. In DNA, the CDR3 is TGTGCCACCAGCAGTGAGGGACAGGCTGTCCTAGCCAAAAACATTCAGTACTTC.

V and J are TRBV27 and TRBJ1-2; TRBD1 might be the D (6 bases). Germline-derived CDR1 and CDR2 are MNHEY and SMNVEV (reference sequence). V was clipped by 5 bases and J by 4 bases, with 11 bases between them. The CDR3 consists of 13 residues. CDR3 nucleotides: TGTGCCAGCAGTGGTCAGGGGCCCTATGGCTACACCTTC. Encoded protein: CASSGQGPYGYTF.

This chain joins TRBV7-8 and TRBJ2-5; unclear D gene. The V gene lost 2 bases and the J gene lost 5 bases, with 15 bases spanning the gap. The CDR3 is 15 residues long. Germline V gene data show CDR1 as SGHVS and CDR2 as FQNEAQ. For the CDR3, the DNA is TGTGCCAGCAGCTTATTAATCAGTGCGATCGAGACCCAGTACTTC. Translation: CASSLLISAIETQYF.

This clone has only a few counts. The chain carries TRBV7-9 and TRBJ1-4; D is undetermined. The CDR3 covers 16 residues. The germline gives CDR1 SEHNR, CDR2 FQNEAQ (reference sequence). V lost 4 bases and J lost 2, with 14 bases in between. The CDR3 DNA sequence: TGTGCCAGCAGCTCCTGGACGGGGATGACTAATGAAAAACTGTTTTTT. Translation: CASSSWTGMTNEKLFF.

The J gene is TRBJ1-5, the V gene TRBV7-2; D remains ambiguous. Germline CDR1 is SGHTA and CDR2 is FQGNSA. There are 11 residues in the CDR3. Trimming pared 7 bases from V and 9 bases from J, leaving 10 bases between. The CDR3 bases are TGTGCCAGCACGAAGGACGGGCCCCAGCATTTT. It codes for CASTKDGPQHF.

The chain carries TRBV7-6 and TRBJ2-6; tentative D call: TRBD1 (5 bases). Between the trimmed V and J ends, which lost 8 bases and 2 bases, there was a span of 10 bases. CDR1 and CDR2 (germline): SGHVS, FNYEAQ. This CDR3 contains 14 residues. CDR3 amino acids: CASGGAAGANVLTF. The CDR3 DNA is TGTGCCAGCGGTGGGGCCGCTGGGGCCAACGTCCTGACTTTC.

The chain combines TRBV30 with TRBJ1-2; a possible D gene is TRBD1 (5 bases). This CDR3 spans 11 amino acids. Germline V CDR1 and CDR2: GTSNPN, SVGIG (reference sequence). DNA of the CDR3: TGTGCGTGTTCGAGGGGACGCGGCTACACCTTC. Protein: CACSRGRGYTF. Together with reference TRBV30 and TRBJ1-2, the CDR3 gives the full variable domain: SQTIHQWPATLVQPVGSPLSLECTVEGTSNPNLYWYRQAAGRGLQLLFYSVGIGQISSEVPQNLSASRPQDRQFILSSKKLLLSDSGFYLCACSRGRGYTFGSGTRLTVV.

The chain has TRBV9 and TRBJ1-4; D is possibly TRBD1 (6 bases). The CDR3 runs to 14 residues. The germline V and J ends were trimmed by 0 bases and 6 bases, with 9 bases remaining between them. CDR1 is SGDLS and CDR2 is YYNGEE in the germline V gene. This chain's CDR3 is CASSVEQGDEKLFF. CDR3 nucleotide sequence: TGTGCCAGCAGCGTAGAACAGGGAGATGAAAAACTGTTTTTT.